This T cell receptor beta chain was identified during a study of preoperative IRX-2 immunotherapy in early breast cancer. The protocol was immunoSEQ multiplex PCR, while the TCRdb copy is restricted to in-frame clones and leaves out a portion. The table has around 34,000 clones, nearly 95% seen once. Sample treatment: preoperative locoregional IRX-2 cytokine immunotherapy. This phase Ib study tested locoregional IRX-2 cytokine immunotherapy given before surgery. The origin of this receptor is a human donor with breast cancer. This sample was obtained from a patient treated with IRX-2 immunotherapy.

This chain's CDR3 is CASTDRATGNTIYF. CDR3 DNA: TGTGCCAGCACAGACAGGGCCACTGGAAACACCATATATTTT. This chain connects TRBV6-1 to TRBJ1-3, with 7 bases matching TRBD1. Germline CDR1 reads MNHNS; CDR2 reads SASEGT. This CDR3 contains 14 residues. J was trimmed by 2 bases and V by 7 bases; bases with no gene match: 5.